Sequencing of this TCR beta chain was carried out in a study of T cell repertoires in cytomegalovirus infection. For the study at large: Indicated by public TCR beta signatures were CMV infection and matching HLA type.

Study results and limitations: In two of eight donors, the top clonotype was HLA-C-restricted CMV-specific.

Via MiXCR, TCRdb re-called the reads, giving one row per CDR3 protein. The table has approximately 470,000 distinct CDR3 sequences, approximately 42% seen once. A remark on this clonotype: Its specificity is not known.

The CDR3 has 14 residues. Germline CDR1 reads SNHLY; CDR2 reads FYNNEI. With V trimmed by 8 bases and J by 4 bases, 8 bases remained unmatched. Sequenced here: cultured PBMCs, sampled from culture after CMV antigen stimulation. The V and J genes are TRBV2 and TRBJ2-3; 8 bases map to TRBD2. The sequence came from a human donor in good health (CMV status not recorded). Some clones in this sample may be carry-over from other donors' samples. The CDR3 reads CASDLREGPDTQYF. The CDR3 DNA reads as TGTGCCAGCGATCTACGGGAGGGCCCAGATACGCAGTATTTT.